This T cell receptor beta chain derives from a study of shared clonotypes between healthy human individuals. This CDR3 spans 13 amino acids. CDR1 and CDR2 from the germline V gene are GTSNPN and SVGIG (reference sequence). Germline trimming cut 5 bases from V and 7 bases from J; bases unmatched to any gene: 6. Deep level was the assay's run setting. Unsorted PBMC samples were amplified in replicate PCRs containing 300 ng DNA, some 33,000 T cell genomes. Per the authors' pipeline: Because ImmunoSEQ provided only junction sequences with no quality scores, the filtering differed. Profiling relied on immunoSEQ multiplex PCR, and the TCRdb table lists in-frame clones only, not all of them. Clonal size and the V and J genes are those of that table, whereas D and trimming came from the DNA. The repertoire consists of 450,000 to 550,000 clones, with around 74% occurring once and the leading ten covering under 15%.

Adults of Caucasian background living in Nashville, Tennessee made up all donors. This sequence joins TRBV30 and TRBJ1-5; 9 bases match TRBD1. This TCR came from a woman aged 40 to 50 in good health. Some clones in this sample may be carry-over from other donors' samples. Sequenced input: PBMCs. The CDR3 DNA is TGTGCCTGGGCAGGACAGGGGAACCAGCCCCAGCATTTT. Translating gives CAWAGQGNQPQHF. Together with reference TRBV30 and TRBJ1-5, the CDR3 gives the full variable domain: SQTIHQWPATLVQPVGSPLSLECTVEGTSNPNLYWYRQAAGRGLQLLFYSVGIGQISSEVPQNLSASRPQDRQFILSSKKLLLSDSGFYLCAWAGQGNQPQHFGDGTRLSIL.